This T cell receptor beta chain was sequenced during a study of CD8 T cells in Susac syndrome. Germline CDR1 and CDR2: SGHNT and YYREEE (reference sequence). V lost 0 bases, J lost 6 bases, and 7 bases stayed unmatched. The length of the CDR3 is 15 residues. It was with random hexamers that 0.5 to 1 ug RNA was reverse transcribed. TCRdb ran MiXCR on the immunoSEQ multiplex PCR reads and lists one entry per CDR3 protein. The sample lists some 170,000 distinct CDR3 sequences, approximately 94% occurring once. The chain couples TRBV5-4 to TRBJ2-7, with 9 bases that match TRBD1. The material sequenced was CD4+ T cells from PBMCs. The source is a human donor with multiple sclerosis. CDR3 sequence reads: CASSLAGGQGSEQYF. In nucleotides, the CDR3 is TGTGCCAGCAGCTTGGCCGGGGGACAGGGTAGCGAGCAGTACTTC.